The sequence of this TCR beta chain was determined in a study of response to subunit inactivated influenza vaccine. The CDR3 is made up of 13 amino acids. V trimming: 8 bases; J trimming: 5 bases; junction bases outside the gene matches: 6. From germline, CDR1 is KGHDR and CDR2 SFDVKD. MiXCR was run by TCRdb on the RT-PCR reads, yielding one entry per CDR3 protein. Of about 540,000 distinct CDR3 sequences listed, roughly 23% are singletons. A further study also used this sample, focusing on T cells expressing NK-cell markers. This second study says: Making the TCR beta cDNA relied on 5'RACE template switching with UMIs. Sorted CD3+CD56-NKG2C+, CD3+CD56+NKG2C- and CD3+CD56+NKG2C+ T cells were the source of the TCR beta repertoires. In several experiments, sorting was confined to alpha-beta TCR T cells through use of an anti-gamma-delta TCR antibody.

The starting material was CD4+ T cells sorted from PBMCs, obtained approximately 13 days after vaccination. This rearrangement joins TRBV24-1 to TRBJ2-3, with 7 bases lining up with TRBD2. The sequence derives from a man aged 45-65 years who received an inactivated influenza vaccine. The CDR3 DNA sequence: TGTGCCACCAACCCGGGAGGAGGAGATACGCAGTATTTT. It encodes CATNPGGGDTQYF.